These 16 T cell receptor beta chains were all obtained from the same sample, sequenced in a study of T cell responses to AZD1222 COVID-19 vaccine. Profiling relied on immunoSEQ multiplex PCR, and the TCRdb table lists in-frame clones only, not all of them. The sample shows fewer than 200,000 clones, about 92% of them seen only once. Sequencing was performed on peripheral blood, taken on day 0 of AZD1222 vaccination. The receptors originated from an adult in good health.

In this sample, this clone turned up once. The chain is built from TRBV6-5 and TRBJ2-1; D not resolved. V was trimmed by 4 bases and J by 1 base, leaving 11 bases between them. CDR3 length: 15 residues. Germline assignment: CDR1 MNHEY and CDR2 SVGAGI. DNA of the CDR3: TGTGCCAGCAGTTCTTCTGGTGCATCCTACAATGAGCAGTTCTTC. It is translated as CASSSSGASYNEQFF.

About this clone itself: This sample also contains other DNA sequences that code for the same CDR3. The chain carries TRBV28 and TRBJ1-6, with 7 nucleotides matching TRBD1. The CDR3 runs to 15 residues. Germline CDR1 and CDR2: MDHEN and SYDVKM. J gave up 5 bases and V 5 bases, and 6 bases lay outside the gene matches. The CDR3 loop is CASSLTGVDNSPLHF. The DNA of the CDR3 is TGTGCCAGCAGTCTCACAGGGGTGGATAATTCACCCCTCCACTTT.

V usage is TRBV14 and J usage is TRBJ1-5; D uncertain. Germline CDR1 and CDR2: SGHDN and FVKESK. The CDR3 is made up of 14 amino acids. V lost 1 base to trimming and J lost 0 bases, with 4 bases between them. Written as DNA, the CDR3 is TGTGCCAGCAGCCAAGGATCTAGCAATCAGCCCCAGCATTTT. Translated: CASSQGSSNQPQHF.

The V call is TRBV7-9, the J call TRBJ2-7; TRBD1 matches 9 bases. V gave up 8 bases and J gave up 4 bases; unmatched junction bases: 12. Germline CDR1 SEHNR, CDR2 FQNEAQ (reference sequence). The CDR3 length is 15 residues. Here the CDR3 reads CASDRGQGLWYEQYF. The CDR3 DNA sequence: TGTGCCAGCGACCGGGGACAGGGCTTATGGTACGAGCAGTACTTC.

V gene TRBV19 combines with J gene TRBJ1-1; TRBD1 matches at 7 bases. CDR1 and CDR2 from the germline V gene are LNHDA and SQIVND (reference sequence). The CDR3 extends over 15 amino acids. Losses at the gene ends were 5 bases for V and 1 base for J; bases not matched to a gene: 7. The CDR3 DNA reads TGTGCCAGTAGTGATAGGACAGGAGGGAACACTGAAGCTTTCTTT. This sequence encodes CASSDRTGGNTEAFF.

The chain joins TRBV5-6 to TRBJ1-2, with unresolved D. V lost 4 bases and J lost 2, with 6 bases in between. This CDR3 has 12 residues. CDR1 is SGHDT and CDR2 is YYEEEE in the germline V gene. CDR3: CASSGGNYGYTF. CDR3 DNA sequence: TGTGCCAGCAGCGGAGGAAACTATGGCTACACCTTC.

This chain connects TRBV6-5 to TRBJ1-1, with D hard to call. The CDR3 extends over 10 amino acids. Germline values: CDR1 MNHEY, CDR2 SVGAGI. With 9 bases removed from V and 7 bases from J, the gap between germline ends came to 9 bases. Written as DNA, the CDR3 is TGTGCCAGTCTGGTAGTTGAAGCTTTCTTT. This translates into CASLVVEAFF.

The chain uses TRBV7-9 and TRBJ1-1, with D possibly matching TRBD1 (6 bases). V lost 3 bases and J 1 base, leaving 9 bases between the germline ends. The germline V gene has CDR1 SEHNR and CDR2 FQNEAQ (reference sequence). This CDR3 is built from 14 residues. CDR3 DNA sequence: TGTGCCAGCAGCTTGGGGGGCGCGAACACTGAAGCTTTCTTT. As protein: CASSLGGANTEAFF.

The rearrangement joins TRBV28 to TRBJ1-2; the D is unclear. Trimming removed 6 bases at V and 4 bases at J, with 24 bases between. Germline V gene sequence: CDR1 MDHEN, CDR2 SYDVKM. The CDR3 loop spans 17 amino acids. The CDR3 bases are TGTGCCAGCAGCCCCCCGGACCGAACTTCCTATAGCTATGGCTACACCTTC. This sequence encodes CASSPPDRTSYSYGYTF.

This chain connects TRBV12-3 or TRBV12-4 to TRBJ2-1, with no clear D. The length of the CDR3 is 13 residues. The V end lost 1 base, the J end lost 4 bases, and 5 bases lay between the germline ends. The CDR3 sequence is CASSLGVYNEQFF. CDR3 DNA sequence: TGTGCCAGCAGTTTAGGAGTTTACAATGAGCAGTTCTTC.

The chain carries TRBV28 and TRBJ1-2; D is perhaps TRBD1 (6 bases). Germline V gene data show CDR1 as MDHEN and CDR2 as SYDVKM. The V end lost 7 bases, the J end lost 8 bases, and 20 bases lay between the germline ends. The CDR3 length is 14 residues. As DNA, the CDR3 is TGTGCCAGCAAGGTAGGGGGTACTATCCGGGGCTACACCTTC. Protein sequence: CASKVGGTIRGYTF.

The chain carries TRBV5-6 and TRBJ2-2, with 7 bases matching TRBD2. This CDR3 contains 15 residues. The V gene's germline CDR1 is SGHDT and CDR2 YYEEEE. V shed 2 bases and J 9 bases; nucleotides not matched to a gene: 10. The CDR3 nucleotides read TGTGCCAGCAGCTTCGGGGGGACTGGGGTCCGGGAGCTGTTTTTT. Its translation: CASSFGGTGVRELFF.

The chain carries TRBV14 and TRBJ2-7, with a tentative D call TRBD1 (7 bases). V lost 2 bases and J lost 7, with 15 bases in between. CDR1 SGHDN and CDR2 FVKESK come from the germline V gene. The CDR3 sequence is 14 residues long. The chain's CDR3 is CASSQLDREAEQYF. DNA of the CDR3: TGTGCCAGCAGCCAACTCGACAGGGAGGCGGAGCAGTACTTC. Full variable domain (outside the CDR3, taken from reference TRBV14 and TRBJ2-7): EAGVTQFPSHSVIEKGQTVTLRCDPISGHDNLYWYRRVMGKEIKFLLHFVKESKQDESGMPNNRFLAERTGGTYSTLKVQPAELEDSGVYFCASSQLDREAEQYFGPGTRLTVT.

The genes are TRBV5-4 and TRBJ1-2; tentative D call: TRBD1 (6 bases). This CDR3 comprises 17 residues. The germline gives CDR1 SGHNT, CDR2 YYREEE (reference sequence). Trimming pared 4 bases from V and 0 bases from J, leaving 19 bases between. The CDR3 loop reads CASSLSIQEGANYGYTF. The CDR3 nucleotides read TGTGCCAGCAGCCTTAGTATACAGGAGGGGGCTAACTATGGCTACACCTTC.

The genes are TRBV19 and TRBJ2-3; D is possibly TRBD2 (6 bases). The CDR3 has 16 residues. Germline lookup yields CDR1 LNHDA and CDR2 SQIVND (reference sequence). V was trimmed by 5 bases and J by 6 bases, leaving 21 bases between them. In DNA form, the CDR3 reads TGTGCCAGTAGTTACGGGGGACGGATTTCCGCGGATACGCAGTATTTT. Encoded protein: CASSYGGRISADTQYF.

The chain is built from TRBV19 and TRBJ2-7; D may match TRBD1 or TRBD2 (5 bases each). This CDR3 contains 12 residues. Germline CDR1 is LNHDA and CDR2 is SQIVND (reference sequence). V dropped 11 bases and J dropped 0 bases, with 11 bases sitting between them. The CDR3 DNA reads TGTGCCGTCGGGACGGGCTCCTACGAGCAGTACTTC. It specifies CAVGTGSYEQYF.